The table lists the clone carrying this T cell receptor beta chain with many counts. These data belong to a study of Graves' ophthalmopathy and Graves' hyperthyroidism. The authors amplified TCR beta CDR3 regions from RNA transcripts. First-round RT-PCR with HTBI primers preceded a second-round multiplex PCR. TCRdb used MiXCR to reprocess the multiplex PCR reads, holding one entry per CDR3 protein. In the table there are more than 300,000 distinct CDR3 sequences, approximately 15% of which are singletons. Other autoimmune diseases, uncontrolled infections, pregnancy or lactation ruled patients out of participation. Physicians reached a diagnosis by relying on clinical symptoms, serum thyroxine, TRAb, thyroid ultrasound and orbital computed tomography. The length of the CDR3 is 16 residues. Trimming removed 1 base from V and 0 bases from J; junction bases left unmatched: 2. Germline V gene sequence: CDR1 SGHRS, CDR2 YFSETQ.

The sequenced sample was peripheral blood. The gene calls are TRBV5-1 and TRBJ2-2, with 8 bases aligning to TRBD1. The clonotype originates from a young woman with stable Graves' hyperthyroidism. The DNA for the CDR3 is TGCGCCAGCAGCTTGCAGGGGGCGCCGAACACCGGGGAGCTGTTTTTT. The encoded protein is CASSLQGAPNTGELFF.